Below are 13 T cell receptor beta chains sequenced from a single sample in a study of CD8+ T cells in alopecia areata. In each case, RNA was isolated and then reverse transcribed into cDNA as the sequencing template. Profiled with immunoSEQ multiplex PCR; TCRdb holds only in-frame clones, not every one. The sample has some 110,000 clones, none seen only once. The specimen sequenced was lesional skin. All receptors derive from a C3H/HeJ mouse with alopecia areata. Strain MHC haplotype: H2-k.

Points on this clone: Gene names and germline refer to mouse. The CDR3 end is not reached by the read, which stops 4 residues before it; the germline J gene fills it in. The V and J genes are TRBV13-3 and TRBJ2-4, with 7 bases matching TRBD2. The trim removed 0 bases at V and 0 bases at J, leaving 7 bases unmatched. The V gene's germline CDR1 is NNHDY and CDR2 SYVADS. This CDR3 contains 17 residues. CDR3 DNA, as far as it was read: TGTGCCAGCAGTGATGCAGGCTGGGGGAGCAGTCAAAAC. Translating it yields CASSDAGWGSSQN. The whole CDR3 reads CASSDAGWGSSQNTLYF.

This clone was observed at least ten times. Gene names are the mouse ones. Read coverage stops 4 residues before the CDR3 terminus; the germline J gene supplies the remainder. V usage is TRBV13-3 and J usage is TRBJ1-2; D is uncertain. V gave up 1 base and J gave up 0 bases, with 7 bases separating them. The germline CDR1 and CDR2 sequences are NNHDY and SYVADS. The CDR3 length is 14 residues. CDR3 bases read: TGTGCCAGCAGTGATTCCATCCCAAACTCC. Translated: CASSDSIPNS. The full CDR3 reads CASSDSIPNSDYTF.

Points on this clone: Gene names and germline refer to mouse. Read sequence stops 4 residues before the CDR3 end, and the germline J gene provides the missing end. V usage is TRBV1 and J usage is TRBJ1-1; TRBD1 matches 11 bases. The CDR3 contains 17 residues. The V and J ends lost 1 base and 0 bases, in that order; junction bases with no gene match: 4. Germline CDR1 NSQYPW, CDR2 LRSPGD (reference sequence). Here the CDR3 reads CTCSAAGTGGANTEVFF. The covered CDR3 bases are TGCACCTGCAGTGCAGCCGGGACAGGGGGTGCAAACACA.

Remarks on this clone: TCRdb's protein does not match the DNA translation at residue 11; the protein provided is translated from the DNA. Mouse names are used for the genes. The CDR3 extends 3 residues past the end of the read, so its final part is completed from the germline J gene. This chain connects TRBV17 to TRBJ1-6; D is perhaps TRBD1 (5 bases). TRBJ1-6 falls under the ORF class, with uncertain function. Germline-derived CDR1 and CDR2 are MNHDT and YYDKIL. V was trimmed by 6 bases and J by 0 bases, leaving 6 bases between them. The CDR3 sequence is 14 residues long. CDR3 residues: CASRDNSYNSPLYF. The sequenced CDR3 bases are TGTGCTAGCAGGGACAATTCCTATAATTCGCCC.

Only a few counts were recorded for this clone. Genes and germline are mouse. The read finishes 4 residues shy of the CDR3 end, and the germline J gene is used to complete it. This chain connects TRBV1 to TRBJ1-4; possibly TRBD1 for D (6 bases). The V end was cut by 0 bases, the J end by 6 bases, with 11 bases between. This CDR3 has 15 residues. CDR1 NSQYPW and CDR2 LRSPGD come from the germline V gene (reference sequence). CDR3 protein: CTCSAEQGGDERLFF. CDR3 DNA, as far as it was read: TGCACCTGCAGTGCAGAACAGGGAGGGGACGAA. The variable domain in full, with the rest retrieved from reference TRBV1 and TRBJ1-4, is VTLLEQNPRWRLVPRGQAVNLRCILKNSQYPWMSWYQQDLQKQLQWLFTLRSPGDKEVKSLPGADYLATRVTDTELRLQVANMSQGRTLYCTCSAEQGGDERLFFGHGTKLSVL.

Comment on this clone: Gene names denote mouse genes. The read ends 4 residues before the CDR3 terminus; that terminus is restored from the germline J gene. The chain recombines TRBV31 with TRBJ1-2, with D possibly being TRBD1 (6 bases). V gave up 3 bases and J gave up 3 bases, with 14 bases separating them. CDR1 GKSSPN and CDR2 SITVG come from the germline V gene. The CDR3 consists of 14 residues. The CDR3 spells CAWSPGTFDSDYTF. CDR3 DNA, as far as it was read: TGTGCCTGGAGCCCAGGGACATTTGACTCC.

Comments on this clone: This clone may be a read error of a much larger clone one base away. The gene names given are mouse names. Sequencing ends 4 residues short of the CDR3 end; the germline J gene provides the rest. The chain is built from TRBV16 and TRBJ2-1; 11 nucleotides align to TRBD1. This CDR3 has 14 amino acids. The trim removed 6 bases at V and 3 bases at J, leaving 1 base unmatched. Germline loops: CDR1 SGHSA, CDR2 FRNQAP. The CDR3: CASSGTGGYAEQFF. The covered CDR3 bases are TGTGCAAGCAGTGGGACAGGGGGCTATGCT.

There are a few counts of this clone. Any gene name here is a mouse gene name. The read stops 4 residues short of the end of the CDR3; the missing end is completed from the germline J gene. This rearrangement joins TRBV13-3 to TRBJ2-5; 9 nucleotides align to TRBD1. The CDR3 sequence is 14 residues long. J lost 3 bases, V lost 5 bases, and 4 bases had no gene match. The germline gives CDR1 NNHDY, CDR2 SYVADS. The CDR3 spells CASRPDRGQDTQYF. The covered CDR3 bases are TGTGCCAGCAGACCCGACAGGGGGCAAGAC.

Note on this clone: Gene labels here are mouse ones. The read terminates 4 residues ahead of where the CDR3 ends, so the germline J gene completes it. This chain uses TRBV19 with TRBJ2-4; D may be TRBD1 (6 bases). The ends were cut back, 4 bases at V and 0 bases at J, with 9 bases in the middle. The CDR3 totals 14 residues. Germline V gene data show CDR1 as FNHDT and CDR2 as SITEND (reference sequence). CDR3 DNA, as far as it was read: TGTGCCAGCAGTCCTGGACAGAGTCAAAAC. Amino acid sequence: CASSPGQSQN. The whole CDR3 sequence reads CASSPGQSQNTLYF. Combining the CDR3 with reference TRBV19 and TRBJ2-4 gives the whole variable domain GGIITQTPKFLIGQEGQKLTLKCQQNFNHDTMYWYRQDSGKGLRLIYYSITENDLQKGDLSEGYDASREKKSSFSLTVTSAQKNEMAVFLCASSPGQSQNTLYFGAGTRLSVL.

Comment on this clone: The listed genes are named as in mouse. The read terminates 4 residues ahead of where the CDR3 ends, so the germline J gene completes it. This chain connects TRBV13-2 to TRBJ1-1, with a tentative D call TRBD1 (6 bases). Germline CDR1 reads NNHNN; CDR2 reads SYGAGS (reference sequence). This CDR3 has 15 residues. The germline V and J ends were trimmed by 2 bases and 1 base, with 12 bases remaining between them. CDR3 DNA, as far as it was read: TGTGCCAGCGGTGACGGGGGGCGAGGAAACACA. It translates to CASGDGGRGNT. The whole CDR3 protein is CASGDGGRGNTEVFF.

This clone showed up just a few times. Mouse gene names and germline throughout. The CDR3 is cut off 4 residues early in the read; its end comes from the germline J gene. This chain uses TRBV31 with TRBJ1-2; D call uncertain. This CDR3 has 13 amino acids. The V end lost 3 bases, the J end lost 0 bases, and 8 bases lay between the germline ends. Germline CDR1 GKSSPN, CDR2 SITVG. The CDR3 region is CAWSPQSNSDYTF. Incomplete CDR3 DNA: TGTGCCTGGAGCCCTCAGTCAAACTCC.

This clone was counted between two and nine times. Mouse gene names and germline throughout. Read coverage stops 4 residues before the CDR3 terminus; the germline J gene supplies the remainder. The chain links TRBV13-3 to TRBJ2-4; TRBD1 agrees at 10 bases. CDR1 and CDR2 from the germline V gene are NNHDY and SYVADS. The CDR3 runs 14 residues. This CDR3 reads CASSDVGQGNTLYF. Partial CDR3 DNA: TGTGCCAGCAGTGATGTGGGACAGGGGAAC.

This clone was seen a few times. These gene names are mouse names. The missing CDR3 end, 4 residues past where the read stops, is filled in from the germline J gene. This sequence joins TRBV1 and TRBJ2-1; 7 bases line up with TRBD1. Per germline, CDR1 NSQYPW and CDR2 LRSPGD (reference sequence). V was clipped by 5 bases and J by 5 bases; unmatched bases: 6. This CDR3 has 14 amino acids. The covered CDR3 bases are TGCACCTGCAGTCCGACAGGGAAGGATGCT. Amino acid sequence: CTCSPTGKDA. The full CDR3 protein reads CTCSPTGKDAEQFF. Supplemented by reference TRBV1 and TRBJ2-1, the full variable domain reads VTLLEQNPRWRLVPRGQAVNLRCILKNSQYPWMSWYQQDLQKQLQWLFTLRSPGDKEVKSLPGADYLATRVTDTELRLQVANMSQGRTLYCTCSPTGKDAEQFFGPGTRLTVL.